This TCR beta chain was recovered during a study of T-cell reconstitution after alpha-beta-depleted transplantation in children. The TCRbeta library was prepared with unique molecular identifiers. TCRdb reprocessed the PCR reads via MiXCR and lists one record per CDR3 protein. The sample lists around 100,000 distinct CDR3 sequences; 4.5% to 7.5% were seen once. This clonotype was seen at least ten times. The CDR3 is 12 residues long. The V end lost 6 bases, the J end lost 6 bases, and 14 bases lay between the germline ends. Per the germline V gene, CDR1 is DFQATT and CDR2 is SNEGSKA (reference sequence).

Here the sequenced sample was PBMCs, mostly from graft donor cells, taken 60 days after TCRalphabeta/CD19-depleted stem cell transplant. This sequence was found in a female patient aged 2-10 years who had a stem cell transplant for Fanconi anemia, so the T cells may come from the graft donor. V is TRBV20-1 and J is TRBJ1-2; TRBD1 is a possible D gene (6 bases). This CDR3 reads CSATGHRDGYTF. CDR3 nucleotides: TGCAGTGCCACGGGACATCGGGATGGCTACACCTTC.